This T cell receptor beta chain was profiled in a study of T-cell reconstitution after alpha-beta-depleted transplantation in children. Molecular barcoding with unique molecular identifiers was used for the TCRbeta library. TCRdb redid the calling of the PCR reads with MiXCR, one entry per CDR3 protein. The profile shows roughly 500,000 distinct CDR3 sequences, about an eighth of them singletons. Germline CDR1 and CDR2: MNHEY and SVGAGI. The CDR3 has 14 amino acids. Between the trimmed V and J ends, which lost 2 bases and 8 bases, there was a span of 15 bases. The chain employs TRBV6-5 and TRBJ1-2; TRBD1 might be the D (5 bases). The origin of this receptor is a human donor who donated a stem cell graft to a child with combined immunodeficiency. This material consisted of PBMCs from the stem cell graft donor, taken from the stem cell graft. This CDR3 is CASSYTGRGQGYTF. In DNA, the CDR3 is TGTGCCAGCAGTTACACAGGACGGGGTCAGGGCTACACCTTC.